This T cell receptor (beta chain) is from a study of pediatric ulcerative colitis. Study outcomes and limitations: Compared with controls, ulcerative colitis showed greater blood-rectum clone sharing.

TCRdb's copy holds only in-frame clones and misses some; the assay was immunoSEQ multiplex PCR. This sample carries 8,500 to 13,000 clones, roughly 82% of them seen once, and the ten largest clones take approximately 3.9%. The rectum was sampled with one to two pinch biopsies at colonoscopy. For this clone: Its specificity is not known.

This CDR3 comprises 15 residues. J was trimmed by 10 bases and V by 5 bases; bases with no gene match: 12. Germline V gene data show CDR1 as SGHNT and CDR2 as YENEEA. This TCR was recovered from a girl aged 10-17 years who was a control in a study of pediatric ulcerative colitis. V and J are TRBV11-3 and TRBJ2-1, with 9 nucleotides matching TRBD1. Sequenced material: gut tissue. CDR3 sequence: CASSPGQGEGKEQFF. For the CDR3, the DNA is TGTGCCAGCAGCCCGGGACAGGGTGAGGGTAAGGAGCAGTTCTTC.